These 18 T cell receptor beta chains came from one sample sequenced in a study of blood T cells in healthy people across ages. Sample-barcoded 5' priming and a J-beta primer mix drove a second PCR of 7 to 11 cycles. TCRdb ran MiXCR on the 5' RACE reads and lists one entry per CDR3 protein. There are about 1 million distinct CDR3 sequences in the sample; approximately 26% occur only once, and 0.65% to 0.95% lies in the top ten. This same sample was also part of a study on T cells of mothers and their children.

The sample taken for sequencing was blood. The source of these receptors is a girl aged 2 to 10 in good health.

This chain links TRBV7-9 with TRBJ2-5; possible D gene TRBD2, 7 bases. With the DNA end fitting TRBJ2-1 better, the J assignment may be wrong. CDR3 length: 14 amino acids. CDR1 and CDR2 from the germline V gene are SEHNR and FQNEAQ (reference sequence). CDR3 in DNA: TGTGCCAGCAGTCCTAGACTAGCAGGGGATGAGCAGTTCTTC. Amino acid sequence: CASSPRLAGDEQFF.

The rearrangement joins TRBV7-2 to TRBJ2-5, with TRBD1 matching over 7 bases. This CDR3 spans 16 amino acids. J lost 2 bases, V lost 1 base, and 7 bases had no gene match. CDR1 is SGHTA, CDR2 FQGNSA, per germline. The CDR3 DNA is TGTGCCAGCAGCTTAGTTGGGACAGTTCTTCAAGAGACCCAGTACTTC. Translating it yields CASSLVGTVLQETQYF. The full variable domain, with the rest looked up from reference TRBV7-2 and TRBJ2-5, is GAGVSQSPSNKVTEKGKDVELRCDPISGHTALYWYRQSLGQGLEFLIYFQGNSAPDKSGLPSDRFSAERTGGSVSTLTIQRTQQEDSAVYLCASSLVGTVLQETQYFGPGTRLLVL.

The gene calls are TRBV5-6 and TRBJ2-5; the match to TRBD1 covers 8 bases. Germline V gene lookup returns CDR1 SGHDT and CDR2 YYEEEE. The ends lost 3 bases at V and 1 base at J; junction bases unmatched: 8. This CDR3 region has 16 residues. CDR3 in amino acids: CASSSGTGRAQETQYF. CDR3 nucleotides: TGTGCCAGCAGCTCAGGGACAGGCAGGGCCCAAGAGACCCAGTACTTC.

This clonotype has a handful of counts. The J gene is TRBJ2-2, the V gene TRBV5-1; D not certain. The CDR3 contains 14 residues. Germline V gene data show CDR1 as SGHRS and CDR2 as YFSETQ. V lost 0 bases and J lost 7, with 10 bases in between. CDR3 DNA sequence: TGCGCCAGCAGCTTGGTTCAGAAGAGCGGGGAGCTGTTTTTT. It is translated as CASSLVQKSGELFF. Together with reference TRBV5-1 and TRBJ2-2, the CDR3 gives the full variable domain: KAGVTQTPRYLIKTRGQQVTLSCSPISGHRSVSWYQQTPGQGLQFLFEYFSETQRNKGNFPGRFSGRQFSNSRSEMNVSTLELGDSALYLCASSLVQKSGELFFGEGSRLTVL.

This clonotype has only a few counts. J is TRBJ2-7 and V is TRBV4-1, with D tentatively TRBD2 (5 bases). Germline CDR1 MGHRA, CDR2 YSYEKL. The V and J ends lost 2 bases and 0 bases respectively, with 11 bases between them. The CDR3 spans 15 residues. CDR3 coding DNA: TGCGCCAGCAGCCAAAGATGGACTGGCTCCTACGAGCAGTACTTC. Its translation: CASSQRWTGSYEQYF.

The V call is TRBV29-1, the J call TRBJ2-2; D unclear. This CDR3 is built from 11 residues. Germline loops: CDR1 SQVTM, CDR2 ANQGSEA. The CDR3 DNA reads as TGCGGCGCGCAGGAGTCGGGGGAGCTGTTTTTT. It encodes CGAQESGELFF.

The CDR3 coding sequence is TGTGCCACCGGGGGTCTAAGGCAGGATGGCTACACCTTC. Translating gives CATGGLRQDGYTF. The chain links TRBV10-3 to TRBJ1-2, with a weak D call TRBD1 (5 bases). Germline V gene sequence: CDR1 ENHRY, CDR2 SYGVKD. The CDR3 has 13 residues. V lost 10 bases to trimming and J lost 6 bases, with 18 bases between them.

This clonotype appeared a few times. The J gene is TRBJ1-1, the V gene TRBV27; TRBD1 aligns across 7 bases. CDR1 MNHEY and CDR2 SMNVEV come from the germline V gene (reference sequence). The CDR3 is 12 amino acids. V lost 6 bases and J lost 6; bases outside the gene matches: 4. The chain's CDR3 is CASRRGRAEAFF. The CDR3 coding sequence is TGTGCCAGCAGGAGGGGGCGGGCTGAAGCTTTCTTT.

This clonotype was detected only a few times. This chain uses TRBV9 with TRBJ2-1; tentatively, D is TRBD2 (6 bases). This CDR3 spans 13 amino acids. Germline-derived CDR1 and CDR2 are SGDLS and YYNGEE. Trimming pared 3 bases from V and 7 bases from J, leaving 11 bases between. The CDR3 sequence: CASSGGISNEQFF. The CDR3, as DNA: TGTGCCAGCAGCGGCGGGATATCTAATGAGCAGTTCTTC.

This clonotype was picked up a small number of times. DNA of the CDR3: TGTGCCAGCATTCCACGGGACCGATCCGACTATGGCTACACCTTC. Its translation is CASIPRDRSDYGYTF. The V call is TRBV6-6, the J call TRBJ1-2, with a possible D match to TRBD1 (5 bases). The V gene lost 7 bases and the J gene lost 3 bases, with 18 bases spanning the gap. The CDR3 is made up of 15 amino acids. Germline assignment: CDR1 MNHNY and CDR2 SVGAGI (reference sequence).

This sequence joins TRBV25-1 and TRBJ1-2, with D unclear. The CDR3 has 13 amino acids. Trimming took 5 bases from V and 4 from J, leaving 11 bases between them. Germline values: CDR1 MGHDK, CDR2 SYGVNS. As DNA, the CDR3 is TGTGCCAGCAGTCATAGCGGCAGCTATGGCTACACCTTC. Protein product: CASSHSGSYGYTF.

V gene TRBV13 combines with J gene TRBJ2-5; 10 nucleotides line up with TRBD2. The J call may be faulty, since TRBJ2-7 better matches the DNA end. This CDR3 contains 15 residues. From germline, CDR1 is PRHDT and CDR2 FYEKMQ (reference sequence). DNA for the CDR3: TGTGCCAGCAGCATCGGACTAGCGGTTACCTACGAGCAGTACTTC. This gives the protein CASSIGLAVTYEQYF.

This chain joins TRBV29-1 and TRBJ2-5; TRBD2 agrees at 7 bases. CDR3 length: 13 amino acids. V was clipped by 7 bases and J by 0 bases; unmatched bases: 5. Germline loops: CDR1 SQVTM, CDR2 ANQGSEA. Written as DNA, the CDR3 is TGCAGCGGAACTAGCGCCTACCAAGAGACCCAGTACTTC. Translated: CSGTSAYQETQYF.

This clonotype was counted at least ten times. The chain couples TRBV12-3 or TRBV12-4 to TRBJ2-7; the D is unclear. V was clipped by 1 base and J by 1 base, with 8 bases between them. The CDR3 extends over 14 amino acids. The chain's CDR3 is CASSLGLNSYEQYF. The CDR3 DNA sequence: TGTGCCAGCAGTTTAGGGCTTAATTCCTACGAGCAGTACTTC.

J is TRBJ2-2 and V is TRBV7-3; 7 bases are a match to TRBD2. The ends lost 0 bases at V and 5 bases at J; junction bases unmatched: 6. Germline-derived CDR1 and CDR2 are SGHTA and FQGTGA. This CDR3 is 16 amino acids long. Written as DNA, the CDR3 is TGTGCCAGCAGCTTAACCCCTAGCGGAAAGACCGGGGAGCTGTTTTTT. This sequence encodes CASSLTPSGKTGELFF.

The table lists this clonotype with a few counts. The gene calls are TRBV27 and TRBJ2-6; D unclear. Looked up from germline, CDR1 is MNHEY and CDR2 is SMNVEV (reference sequence). V was cut by 5 bases and J by 0 bases, with 14 bases left in between. The CDR3 runs to 17 residues. The chain's CDR3 is CASSRWFGNSGANVLTF. CDR3 coding DNA: TGTGCCAGCAGTCGGTGGTTTGGCAACTCTGGGGCCAACGTCCTGACTTTC.

The chain is built from TRBV6-5 and TRBJ2-5; 8 positions match TRBD2. Looked up from germline, CDR1 is MNHEY and CDR2 is SVGAGI. The CDR3 consists of 15 residues. V dropped 7 bases and J dropped 4; count of bases not matched to a gene: 11. CDR3 sequence (DNA): TGTGCCAGCAACACGCGGGAGGATTGGGGAGAGACCCAGTACTTC. Amino acids: CASNTREDWGETQYF.

This rearrangement joins TRBV5-1 to TRBJ2-2, with D maybe TRBD1 (5 bases). The germline V gene encodes CDR1 SGHRS and CDR2 YFSETQ. The CDR3 runs to 17 residues. V lost 0 bases to trimming and J lost 4 bases, with 16 bases between them. In nucleotides, the CDR3 is TGCGCCAGCAGCTTGGCCAGGGTGGGGAAGAGCACCGGGGAGCTGTTTTTT. Translation gives CASSLARVGKSTGELFF.